The clone carrying this T cell receptor (beta chain) was seen repeatedly, ten times or more. Its matching antigen is unknown. The CDR3 has 14 amino acids. Germline trimming cut 4 bases from V and 7 bases from J; bases unmatched to any gene: 5. Per the germline V gene, CDR1 is SGHTA and CDR2 is FQGNSA. The data originate from a study of regulatory T cells in long-lasting Graves disease. The study's findings and limits: New patients shared around 1,000 public clonotypes, and persistent patients shared more, with under 3,000. Persistent disease preferred TRBV28, TRBJ1-2 and TRBJ2-5; new disease, TRBV20-1 and TRBJ2-1.

Assembly of TCR beta libraries relied on iRepertoire HTBI primers together with Arm-PCR of CDR3 regions. TCRdb fed the multiplex PCR reads into MiXCR, producing one record per CDR3 protein. The sample includes under 500,000 distinct CDR3 sequences, less than 25% seen only once; the top ten take 6.5% to 8%. Time point noted: persistent/refractory GD, antithyroid drugs over 5 years with positive TRAb. PBMC-derived RNA was used for the TCR library. This receptor was identified in a female donor with Graves disease. The source was peripheral blood mononuclear cells (PBMCs), collected when the disease was refractory, from a patient treated with antithyroid drugs. The V gene is TRBV7-2, the J gene TRBJ1-5; 9 bases are shared with TRBD1. The CDR3 DNA follows: TGTGCCAGCAGCTCGGGACAGGGCGCCCAGCCCCAGCATTTT. Amino acid sequence: CASSSGQGAQPQHF. Full variable domain (outside the CDR3, taken from reference TRBV7-2 and TRBJ1-5): GAGVSQSPSNKVTEKGKDVELRCDPISGHTALYWYRQSLGQGLEFLIYFQGNSAPDKSGLPSDRFSAERTGGSVSTLTIQRTQQEDSAVYLCASSSGQGAQPQHFGDGTRLSIL.